These 22 T cell receptor beta chains originate from one sample sequenced in a study of CD8 T cells in Susac syndrome (dated by TCRdb to the late 2010s). The library came from the immunoSEQ multiplex PCR assay. RNA was extracted using the RNeasy kit, and about 0.45 to 1 ug of the RNA was reverse transcribed with random hexamers. TCRdb reanalyzed the raw reads on its own, using fastp at Q25 for trimming and MiXCR for clone calling, and kept in-frame beta chains. For every CDR3 protein sequence, its rows merge into one entry that carries the most common genes and DNA. This sample comprises some 180,000 distinct CDR3 sequences, just under 95% of them detected only once. About 0.1% of the sample belongs to the ten largest clones. Sequenced input: CD4+ T cells from PBMCs. All receptors come from a human donor with Susac syndrome.

The chain recombines TRBV20-1 with TRBJ2-7, with 7 bases aligning to TRBD2. After removal of 3 bases from V and 2 bases from J, the junction contained 10 bases not matched to a gene. CDR3 length: 15 residues. The germline CDR1 and CDR2 sequences are DFQATT and SNEGSKA (reference sequence). The CDR3 spells CSARVPGGGTYEQYF. The CDR3 DNA sequence: TGCAGTGCTAGGGTCCCTGGGGGGGGGACCTACGAGCAGTACTTC.

The V call is TRBV20-1, the J call TRBJ2-5; 12 bases map to TRBD2. The V gene's germline CDR1 is DFQATT and CDR2 SNEGSKA (reference sequence). J lost 0 bases, V lost 5 bases, and 4 bases had no gene match. The CDR3 runs to 15 residues. CDR3 DNA sequence: TGCAGTGCTGGGACTAGCGGGTACTACCAAGAGACCCAGTACTTC. It encodes CSAGTSGYYQETQYF.

The chain uses TRBV11-1 and TRBJ2-7; D remains unclear. The length of the CDR3 is 13 residues. Trimming cost V 3 bases and J 0 bases, with 6 bases left between them. Germline assignment: CDR1 SGHAT and CDR2 FQDESV (reference sequence). The CDR3 region is CASSLGHSYEQYF. The CDR3 coding sequence is TGTGCCAGCAGCTTGGGTCACTCCTACGAGCAGTACTTC.

CDR3 nucleotide sequence: TGCAGCGTTGCCTTAACCTTCACCTACGAGCAGTACTTC. Its translation: CSVALTFTYEQYF. This chain uses TRBV29-1 with TRBJ2-7; D unresolved. The length of the CDR3 is 13 residues. The ends were cut back, 4 bases at V and 2 bases at J, with 12 bases in the middle. Germline assignment: CDR1 SQVTM and CDR2 ANQGSEA.

This rearrangement joins TRBV20-1 to TRBJ2-1; D uncertain. V lost 6 bases and J 8 bases, leaving 11 bases between the germline ends. This CDR3 has 11 amino acids. In germline, CDR1 is DFQATT, CDR2 SNEGSKA (reference sequence). The CDR3 here is CSALKRDEQFF. CDR3 DNA: TGCAGTGCCCTTAAACGGGATGAGCAGTTCTTC.

J is TRBJ2-1 and V is TRBV4-1; no clear D. CDR1 MGHRA and CDR2 YSYEKL come from the germline V gene. V was pared by 5 bases and J by 8 bases, with 13 bases between. The CDR3 runs to 13 residues. CDR3 amino acids: CASSTPGPYEQFF. The CDR3 DNA reads as TGCGCCAGCAGCACGCCCGGCCCCTATGAGCAGTTCTTC.

The genes are TRBV18 and TRBJ2-5, with D uncertain. Trimming took off 6 bases at V and 1 base at J, with 15 bases between the two ends. The length of the CDR3 is 15 residues. In germline, CDR1 is KGHSH, CDR2 LQKENI. The CDR3 DNA sequence: TGTGCCAGCTCTCCGAGTTGGCAGTTCCAAGAGACCCAGTACTTC. Its protein is CASSPSWQFQETQYF.

The chain combines TRBV7-9 with TRBJ1-2; 8 bases fit TRBD1. Losses at the gene ends were 1 base for V and 7 bases for J; bases not matched to a gene: 2. Germline V CDR1 and CDR2: SEHNR, FQNEAQ (reference sequence). The CDR3 sequence is 13 residues long. CDR3 region: CASSLGTGSGYTF. CDR3 coding DNA: TGTGCCAGCAGCTTAGGGACAGGGTCTGGCTACACCTTC.

V gene TRBV20-1 combines with J gene TRBJ2-1, with 7 bases lining up with TRBD2. The V gene end was trimmed by 5 bases and the J gene end by 0 bases; junction bases not matched to a gene: 4. This CDR3 has 14 amino acids. Germline V CDR1 and CDR2: DFQATT, SNEGSKA (reference sequence). The DNA of the CDR3 is TGCAGTGCTTCTAGGACTAGCTCCTACAATGAGCAGTTCTTC. This translates into CSASRTSSYNEQFF.

This chain links TRBV6-2 or TRBV6-3 with TRBJ2-1; TRBD1 is a possible D gene (6 bases). V was shortened by 10 bases and J by 7 bases, with 17 bases between the two germline ends. The germline V gene encodes CDR1 MNHEY and CDR2 SVGEGT. CDR3 length: 13 amino acids. For the CDR3, the DNA is TGTGCCACCCGGGACACCTACGAAAATGAGCAGTTCTTC. Translating gives CATRDTYENEQFF.

V is TRBV20-1 and J is TRBJ2-1; 12 bases agree with TRBD2. CDR3 length: 16 residues. V dropped 3 bases and J dropped 8; count of bases not matched to a gene: 11. The germline V gene has CDR1 DFQATT and CDR2 SNEGSKA (reference sequence). The CDR3 region is CSASLLAGGFGDEQFF. The CDR3 DNA reads TGCAGTGCTAGTTTACTAGCGGGAGGCTTTGGGGATGAGCAGTTCTTC.

This chain uses TRBV5-1 with TRBJ1-1; 9 bases line up with TRBD1. CDR3 length: 15 residues. Trimming took 4 bases from V and 1 from J; bases not matched to a gene: 5. CDR1 and CDR2 (germline): SGHRS, YFSETQ. CDR3 in amino acids: CASSRWTGENTEAFF. For the CDR3, the DNA is TGCGCCAGCAGCCGATGGACAGGGGAGAACACTGAAGCTTTCTTT.

The chain combines TRBV7-9 with TRBJ2-3; D may be TRBD2 (5 bases). The CDR3 spans 16 residues. The germline V gene encodes CDR1 SEHNR and CDR2 FQNEAQ (reference sequence). V shed 2 bases and J shed 5 bases, with 17 bases lying between them. The CDR3 region is CASSLLGVGSGDTQYF. In DNA, the CDR3 is TGTGCCAGCAGCTTATTGGGAGTGGGGAGTGGAGATACGCAGTATTTT.

The gene calls are TRBV5-1 and TRBJ2-7; D possibly corresponds to TRBD2 (6 bases). CDR1 is SGHRS and CDR2 is YFSETQ in the germline V gene. The CDR3 has 15 residues. V lost 4 bases, J lost 0 bases, and 14 bases lay in between. The CDR3: CASSEWDLSSYEQYF. CDR3 DNA: TGCGCCAGCAGCGAATGGGACTTGAGCTCCTACGAGCAGTACTTC.

The chain is built from TRBV28 and TRBJ2-7; 7 bases align to TRBD1. Germline CDR1 MDHEN, CDR2 SYDVKM. The CDR3 has 13 residues. V was pared by 2 bases and J by 3 bases, with 1 base of the junction left unmatched. As DNA, the CDR3 is TGTGCCAGCAGTTTAAGGGGGCTCTACGAGCAGTACTTC. This encodes CASSLRGLYEQYF.

This clonotype was counted a few times. The chain is built from TRBV6-1 and TRBJ2-3; TRBD2 agrees at 8 bases. Trimming removed 8 bases from V and 0 bases from J; junction bases left unmatched: 7. In germline, CDR1 is MNHNS, CDR2 SASEGT. The CDR3 spans 15 residues. CDR3 DNA sequence: TGTGCCAGCCGCGGAACTAGCGGAAGCACAGATACGCAGTATTTT. Protein: CASRGTSGSTDTQYF.

This clonotype has a single count. The chain uses TRBV6-1 and TRBJ2-1; no definite D call. Germline loops: CDR1 MNHNS, CDR2 SASEGT. The V end was cut by 3 bases, the J end by 6 bases, with 15 bases between. CDR3 length: 15 amino acids. CDR3 nucleotide sequence: TGTGCCAGCAGTGAGGCGCTAGTCCCCACCAATGAGCAGTTCTTC. Translation: CASSEALVPTNEQFF.

The V gene is TRBV12-3 or TRBV12-4, the J gene TRBJ1-4, with 7 bases matching TRBD1. J was trimmed by 4 bases and V by 7 bases; bases with no gene match: 9. This CDR3 region has 15 residues. For the CDR3, the DNA is TGTGCCAGCAATCCGACAGGGTTGGGTAATGAAAAACTGTTTTTT. Translation gives CASNPTGLGNEKLFF.

The genes are TRBV9 and TRBJ2-7, with D maybe TRBD2 (5 bases). In germline, CDR1 is SGDLS, CDR2 YYNGEE. With 0 bases removed from V and 5 bases from J, the gap between germline ends came to 9 bases. This CDR3 contains 13 residues. Here the CDR3 DNA reads TGTGCCAGCAGCGTAGGGAGGCTGGACGAGCAGTACTTC. Amino acids: CASSVGRLDEQYF.

This rearrangement joins TRBV30 to TRBJ2-2; D is ambiguous. There are 14 residues in the CDR3. The V end lost 4 bases, the J end lost 6 bases, and 15 bases lay between the germline ends. CDR1 is GTSNPN and CDR2 is SVGIG in the germline V gene (reference sequence). The CDR3 sequence: CAWTRWGQAGELFF. In nucleotides, the CDR3 is TGTGCCTGGACCCGCTGGGGTCAGGCCGGGGAGCTGTTTTTT.

This sequence joins TRBV4-2 and TRBJ1-6; tentatively, D is TRBD1 (5 bases). The CDR3 is made up of 16 amino acids. Germline lookup yields CDR1 LGHNA and CDR2 YNFKEQ. Trimming pared 0 bases from V and 8 bases from J, leaving 14 bases between. CDR3 bases: TGTGCCAGCAGCCAAGATTTGCGGCAGGGAGATTCACCCCTCCACTTT. Amino acids: CASSQDLRQGDSPLHF.

The chain recombines TRBV12-3 or TRBV12-4 with TRBJ2-7; 12 bases agree with TRBD2. The CDR3 sequence is 16 residues long. Germline trimming cut 4 bases from V and 5 bases from J; bases unmatched to any gene: 9. The chain's CDR3 is CASSSTLAGGGHEQYF. Here the CDR3 DNA reads TGTGCCAGCAGTTCAACACTAGCGGGAGGCGGGCACGAGCAGTACTTC.